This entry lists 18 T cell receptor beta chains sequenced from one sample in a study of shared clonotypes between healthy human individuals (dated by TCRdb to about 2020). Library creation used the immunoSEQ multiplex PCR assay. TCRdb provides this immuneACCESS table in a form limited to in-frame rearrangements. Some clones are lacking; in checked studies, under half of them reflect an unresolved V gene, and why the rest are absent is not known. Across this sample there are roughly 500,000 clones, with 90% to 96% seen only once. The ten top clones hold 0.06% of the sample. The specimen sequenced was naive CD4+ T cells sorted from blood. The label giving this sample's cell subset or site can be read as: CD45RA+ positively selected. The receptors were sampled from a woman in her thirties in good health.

This chain's CDR3 is CASSYSARDQPQHF. The DNA of the CDR3 is TGTGCCAGCAGTTACTCGGCGAGAGATCAGCCCCAGCATTTT. The V call is TRBV6-5, the J call TRBJ1-5; the D is unclear. CDR3 length equals 14 residues. V shed 0 bases and J shed 5 bases, with 8 bases lying between them. Germline CDR1 and CDR2: MNHEY and SVGAGI.

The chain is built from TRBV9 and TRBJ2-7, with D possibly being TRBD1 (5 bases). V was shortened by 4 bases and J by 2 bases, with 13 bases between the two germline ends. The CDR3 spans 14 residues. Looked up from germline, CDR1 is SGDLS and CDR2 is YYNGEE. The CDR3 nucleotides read TGTGCCAGCAGCATAGGGGCATCGCCCTACGAGCAGTACTTC. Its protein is CASSIGASPYEQYF.

CDR3 nucleotide sequence: TGTGCCACACGCAGGGAGGCCGGGGAGCTGTTTTTT. Its translation: CATRREAGELFF. V is TRBV10-3 and J is TRBJ2-2, with D tentatively TRBD2 (6 bases). The CDR3 has 12 amino acids. CDR1 is ENHRY and CDR2 is SYGVKD in the germline V gene. The ends were cut back, 10 bases at V and 6 bases at J, with 12 bases in the middle.

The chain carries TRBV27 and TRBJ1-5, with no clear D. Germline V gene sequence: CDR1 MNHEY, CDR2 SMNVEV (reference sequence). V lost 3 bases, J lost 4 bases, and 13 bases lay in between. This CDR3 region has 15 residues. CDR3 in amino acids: CASSFIGRSNQPQHF. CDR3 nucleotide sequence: TGTGCCAGCAGTTTTATCGGGCGATCTAATCAGCCCCAGCATTTT.

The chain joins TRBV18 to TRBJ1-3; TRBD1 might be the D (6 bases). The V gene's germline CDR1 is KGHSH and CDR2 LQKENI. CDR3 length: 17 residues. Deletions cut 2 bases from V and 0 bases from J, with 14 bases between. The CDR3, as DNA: TGTGCCAGCTCACCATATGGGGGCCTGAGCTCTGGAAACACCATATATTTT. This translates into CASSPYGGLSSGNTIYF.

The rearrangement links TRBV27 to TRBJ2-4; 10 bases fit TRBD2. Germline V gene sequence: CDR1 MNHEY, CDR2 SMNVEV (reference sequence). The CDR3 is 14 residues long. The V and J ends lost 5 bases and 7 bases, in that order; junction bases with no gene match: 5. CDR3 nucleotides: TGTGCCAGCAGTCCCGGGACTAGCGTCAACATTCAGTACTTC. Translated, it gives CASSPGTSVNIQYF.

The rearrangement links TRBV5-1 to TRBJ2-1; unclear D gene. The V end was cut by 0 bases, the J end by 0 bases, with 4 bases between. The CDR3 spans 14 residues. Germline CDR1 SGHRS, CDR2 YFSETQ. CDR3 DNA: TGCGCCAGCAGCTTGGATTACTCCTACAATGAGCAGTTCTTC. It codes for CASSLDYSYNEQFF. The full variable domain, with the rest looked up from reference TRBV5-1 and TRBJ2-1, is KAGVTQTPRYLIKTRGQQVTLSCSPISGHRSVSWYQQTPGQGLQFLFEYFSETQRNKGNFPGRFSGRQFSNSRSEMNVSTLELGDSALYLCASSLDYSYNEQFFGPGTRLTVL.

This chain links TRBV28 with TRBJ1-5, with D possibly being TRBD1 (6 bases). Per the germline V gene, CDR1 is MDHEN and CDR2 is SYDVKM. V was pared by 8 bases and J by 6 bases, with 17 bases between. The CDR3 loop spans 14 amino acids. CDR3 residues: CASSPITGSQPQHF. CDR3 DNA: TGTGCCAGCTCGCCTATCACAGGGTCTCAGCCCCAGCATTTT.

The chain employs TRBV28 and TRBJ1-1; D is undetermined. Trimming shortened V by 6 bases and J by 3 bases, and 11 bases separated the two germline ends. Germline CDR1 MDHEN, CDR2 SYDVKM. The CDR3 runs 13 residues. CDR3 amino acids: CASRPRWDTEAFF. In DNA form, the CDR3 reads TGTGCCAGCAGACCCCGATGGGACACTGAAGCTTTCTTT.

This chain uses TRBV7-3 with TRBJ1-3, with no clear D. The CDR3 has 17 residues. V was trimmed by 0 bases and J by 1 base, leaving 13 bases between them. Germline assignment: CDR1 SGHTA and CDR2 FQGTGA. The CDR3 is CASSLTGGVRSGNTIYF. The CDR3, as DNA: TGTGCCAGCAGCTTAACGGGCGGGGTACGATCTGGAAACACCATATATTTT.

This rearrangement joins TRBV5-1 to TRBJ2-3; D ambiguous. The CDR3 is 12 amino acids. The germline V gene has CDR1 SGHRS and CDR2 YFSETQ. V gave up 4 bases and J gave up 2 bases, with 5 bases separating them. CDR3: CASSVNTDTQYF. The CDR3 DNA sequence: TGCGCCAGCAGCGTCAACACAGATACGCAGTATTTT.

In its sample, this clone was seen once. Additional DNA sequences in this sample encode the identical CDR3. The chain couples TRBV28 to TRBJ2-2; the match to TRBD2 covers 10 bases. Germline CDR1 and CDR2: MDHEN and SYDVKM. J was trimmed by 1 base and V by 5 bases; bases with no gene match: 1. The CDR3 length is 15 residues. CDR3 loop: CASSRTSGNTGELFF. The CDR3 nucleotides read TGTGCCAGCAGTCGGACTAGCGGGAACACCGGGGAGCTGTTTTTT.

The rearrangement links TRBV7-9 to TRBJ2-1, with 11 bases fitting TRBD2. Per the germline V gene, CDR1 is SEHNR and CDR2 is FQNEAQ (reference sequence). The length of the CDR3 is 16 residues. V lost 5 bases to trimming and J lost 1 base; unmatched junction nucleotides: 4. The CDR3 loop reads CASSPSGGWSYNEQFF. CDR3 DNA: TGTGCCAGCAGCCCTAGCGGGGGGTGGTCCTACAATGAGCAGTTCTTC.

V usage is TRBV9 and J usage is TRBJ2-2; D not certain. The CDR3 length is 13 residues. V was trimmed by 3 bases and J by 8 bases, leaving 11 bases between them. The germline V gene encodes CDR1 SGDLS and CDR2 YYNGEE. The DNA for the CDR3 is TGTGCCAGCAGCGAATCGACGAGGGGGGAGCTGTTTTTT. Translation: CASSESTRGELFF. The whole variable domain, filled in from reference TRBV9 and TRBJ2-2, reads DSGVTQTPKHLITATGQRVTLRCSPRSGDLSVYWYQQSLDQGLQFLIQYYNGEERAKGNILERFSAQQFPDLHSELNLSSLELGDSALYFCASSESTRGELFFGEGSRLTVL.

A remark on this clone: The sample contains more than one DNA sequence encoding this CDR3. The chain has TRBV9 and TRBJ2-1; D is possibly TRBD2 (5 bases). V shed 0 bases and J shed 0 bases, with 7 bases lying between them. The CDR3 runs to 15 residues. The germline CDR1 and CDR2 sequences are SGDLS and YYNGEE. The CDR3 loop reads CASSVDGNSYNEQFF. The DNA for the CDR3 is TGTGCCAGCAGCGTAGACGGGAACTCCTACAATGAGCAGTTCTTC.

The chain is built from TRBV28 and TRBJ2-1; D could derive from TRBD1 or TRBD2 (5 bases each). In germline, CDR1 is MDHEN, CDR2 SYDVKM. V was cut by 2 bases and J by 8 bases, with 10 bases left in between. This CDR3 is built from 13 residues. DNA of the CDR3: TGTGCCAGCAGTTTAGAGGGGTCGGATGAGCAGTTCTTC. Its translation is CASSLEGSDEQFF.

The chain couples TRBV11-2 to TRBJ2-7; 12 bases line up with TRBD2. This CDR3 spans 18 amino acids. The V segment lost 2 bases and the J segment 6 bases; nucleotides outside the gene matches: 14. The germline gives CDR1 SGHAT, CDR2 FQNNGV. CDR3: CASSLWLAGGSLGGEQYF. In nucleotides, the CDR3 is TGTGCCAGCAGCTTATGGCTAGCGGGAGGGTCCCTCGGTGGCGAGCAGTACTTC.

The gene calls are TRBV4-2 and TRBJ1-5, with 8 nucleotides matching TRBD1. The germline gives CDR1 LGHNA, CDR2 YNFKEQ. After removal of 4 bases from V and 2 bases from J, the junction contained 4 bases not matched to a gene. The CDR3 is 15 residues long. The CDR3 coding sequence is TGTGCCAGCAGCCTGACAGGGGAGGGCAATCAGCCCCAGCATTTT. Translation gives CASSLTGEGNQPQHF.